These 23 T cell receptor beta chains came from one sample sequenced in a study of T-cell reconstitution after alpha-beta-depleted transplantation in children. Unique molecular identifiers were incorporated when the TCRbeta library was constructed. Via MiXCR, TCRdb re-called the PCR reads, giving one row per CDR3 protein. Among hundreds of thousands of distinct CDR3 sequences listed, about 12% were seen once. The sample in question was PBMCs, obtained before TCRalphabeta/CD19-depleted stem cell transplant. The receptors originated from a girl aged 2 to 10 with congenital amegakaryocytic thrombocytopenia, due to receive a stem cell transplant.

In this sample, this clonotype turned up many times. The V gene is TRBV15, the J gene TRBJ1-2, with 10 bases matching TRBD1. The CDR3 consists of 17 residues. Germline V gives CDR1 LNHNV, CDR2 YYDKDF (reference sequence). V was clipped by 0 bases and J by 2 bases; unmatched bases: 6. As DNA, the CDR3 is TGTGCCACCAGCAGAGATCTAGGGACAGGGGCCAACTATGGCTACACCTTC. As protein: CATSRDLGTGANYGYTF.

This clonotype was seen a handful of times. CDR3 DNA: TGTGCCAGCAGCCAAGGTCCTGGACCTCCACGAAACACCATATATTTT. This sequence encodes CASSQGPGPPRNTIYF. V is TRBV3-1 and J is TRBJ1-3, with D uncertain. Germline values: CDR1 LGHDT, CDR2 YNNKEL (reference sequence). The germline V and J ends were trimmed by 1 base and 5 bases, with 15 bases remaining between them. CDR3 length equals 16 residues.

The CDR3 protein is CASSPEGGVPQYF. The CDR3, as DNA: TGTGCCAGCAGCCCAGAGGGGGGGGTTCCGCAGTATTTT. This chain connects TRBV11-2 to TRBJ2-3, with D possibly matching TRBD2 (7 bases). Looked up from germline, CDR1 is SGHAT and CDR2 is FQNNGV. Trimming took off 5 bases at V and 10 bases at J, with 16 bases between the two ends. This CDR3 comprises 13 residues.

In this sample, this clonotype turned up many times. This rearrangement joins TRBV11-2 to TRBJ2-2, with 10 bases fitting TRBD2. This CDR3 is built from 19 residues. The V and J ends lost 5 bases and 6 bases, in that order; junction bases with no gene match: 18. The germline CDR1 and CDR2 sequences are SGHAT and FQNNGV. The CDR3 here is CASSNRQILAGGPPGELFF. The CDR3 DNA reads as TGTGCCAGCAGCAACCGCCAGATCTTAGCGGGAGGCCCCCCCGGGGAGCTGTTTTTT. The whole variable domain, remainder taken from reference TRBV11-2 and TRBJ2-2, is EAGVAQSPRYKIIEKRQSVAFWCNPISGHATLYWYQQILGQGPKLLIQFQNNGVVDDSQLPKDRFSAERLKGVDSTLKIQPAKLEDSAVYLCASSNRQILAGGPPGELFFGEGSRLTVL.

This clonotype was counted ten times or more. The V gene is TRBV4-1, the J gene TRBJ1-3, with D perhaps matching TRBD1 (6 bases). The CDR3 runs to 15 residues. The V gene lost 4 bases and the J gene lost 2 bases, with 12 bases spanning the gap. Germline V lookup: CDR1 MGHRA, CDR2 YSYEKL. Here the CDR3 reads CASSLYRDTGNTIYF. CDR3 nucleotide sequence: TGCGCCAGCAGCCTCTACAGGGATACTGGAAACACCATATATTTT.

The gene calls are TRBV20-1 and TRBJ1-1; possible D gene TRBD1, 6 bases. Germline assignment: CDR1 DFQATT and CDR2 SNEGSKA (reference sequence). Between the trimmed V and J ends, which lost 3 bases and 6 bases, there was a span of 20 bases. The CDR3 has 15 residues. CDR3 amino acids: CSASRGGAIRPEAFF. Here the CDR3 DNA reads TGCAGTGCTAGCAGGGGTGGGGCAATTCGACCTGAAGCTTTCTTT.

In its sample, this clonotype was seen many times. This sequence joins TRBV21-1 and TRBJ1-1. TRBV21-1 is classified as a pseudogene. The CDR3 totals 13 residues. The DNA for the CDR3 is TGTGCCAGCAGCAAAGGGGGAAACACTGAAGCTTTCTTT. It translates to CASSKGGNTEAFF.

In its sample, this clonotype was seen many times. This rearrangement joins TRBV20-1 to TRBJ2-2; 9 positions match TRBD2. There are 16 residues in the CDR3. The V segment lost 3 bases and the J segment 2 bases; nucleotides outside the gene matches: 7. Germline assignment: CDR1 DFQATT and CDR2 SNEGSKA (reference sequence). Written as DNA, the CDR3 is TGCAGTGCTAGCTCCAGACTAGCGGTAAACACCGGGGAGCTGTTTTTT. Its protein is CSASSRLAVNTGELFF.

The table lists this clonotype with a few counts. The chain is built from TRBV5-1 and TRBJ2-3; TRBD2 is a possible D gene (6 bases). Trimming pared 0 bases from V and 6 bases from J, leaving 14 bases between. The CDR3 has 15 residues. The V gene's germline CDR1 is SGHRS and CDR2 YFSETQ. CDR3 amino acids: CASSLAGTGADTQYF. In nucleotides, the CDR3 is TGCGCCAGCAGCTTGGCCGGGACGGGAGCCGATACGCAGTATTTT.

This clonotype came up many times. The chain links TRBV20-1 to TRBJ1-3; D remains unclear. Trimming removed 3 bases at V and 3 bases at J, with 9 bases between. The germline gives CDR1 DFQATT, CDR2 SNEGSKA (reference sequence). This CDR3 contains 13 residues. Here the CDR3 reads CSASPMFGNTIYF. The DNA for the CDR3 is TGCAGTGCTAGCCCGATGTTTGGAAACACCATATATTTT.

As to this clonotype: A read error is possible here, since a much larger clone lies one base away. Likely a read error: the CDR3 ends without its conserved phenylalanine or tryptophan. The V and J genes are TRBV20-1 and TRBJ2-7; 7 positions match TRBD1. This CDR3 comprises 16 residues. V lost 3 bases, J lost 0 bases, and 11 bases stayed unmatched. Germline CDR1 and CDR2: DFQATT and SNEGSKA (reference sequence). CDR3 in amino acids: CSARGQHRDSSYEQYL. DNA for the CDR3: TGCAGTGCTAGGGGACAACACCGGGACAGCTCCTACGAGCAGTACTTA.

This chain connects TRBV7-3 to TRBJ2-1; perhaps TRBD2 as D (5 bases). V gave up 4 bases and J gave up 0 bases, with 16 bases separating them. Looked up from germline, CDR1 is SGHTA and CDR2 is FQGTGA. This CDR3 has 17 amino acids. CDR3 nucleotide sequence: TGTGCCAGCAGCTACGCGTCGGACTTTAGCTCCTACAATGAGCAGTTCTTC. Encoded protein: CASSYASDFSSYNEQFF.

The chain recombines TRBV28 with TRBJ2-7; D call uncertain. CDR1 and CDR2 (germline): MDHEN, SYDVKM. CDR3 length equals 12 residues. V was trimmed by 7 bases and J by 4 bases, leaving 11 bases between them. As DNA, the CDR3 is TGTGCCAGCAAGGGAACGTGGTACGAGCAGTACTTC. This codes for CASKGTWYEQYF.

This clonotype was seen repeatedly, ten times or more. The J gene is TRBJ2-5, the V gene TRBV20-1; D possibly corresponds to TRBD2 (5 bases). The V gene lost 6 bases and the J gene lost 2 bases, with 13 bases spanning the gap. CDR3 size: 13 residues. Germline lookup yields CDR1 DFQATT and CDR2 SNEGSKA (reference sequence). The DNA for the CDR3 is TGCAGTGCCAGAAGAGCGGATCAAGAGACCCAGTACTTC. Protein: CSARRADQETQYF.

This clonotype was seen a few times. The rearrangement uses TRBV20-1 and TRBJ2-5; D may be TRBD2 (5 bases). This CDR3 contains 13 residues. V lost 6 bases to trimming and J lost 0 bases, with 11 bases between them. Germline lookup yields CDR1 DFQATT and CDR2 SNEGSKA (reference sequence). The CDR3 spells CSAFGLNQETQYF. In nucleotides, the CDR3 is TGCAGTGCCTTTGGACTGAACCAAGAGACCCAGTACTTC.

At least ten counts were recorded for this clonotype. V usage is TRBV20-1 and J usage is TRBJ2-7, with TRBD2 identical over 7 bases. The CDR3 contains 12 residues. Trimming removed 5 bases from V and 0 bases from J; junction bases left unmatched: 1. CDR1 DFQATT and CDR2 SNEGSKA come from the germline V gene (reference sequence). The CDR3 sequence is CSAGGGSYEQYF. CDR3 in DNA: TGCAGTGCTGGGGGGGGCTCCTACGAGCAGTACTTC.

Turning to this clonotype: An end of the junction differs from the germline gene, which may be a read error. This chain links TRBV3-1 with TRBJ2-1; 9 bases match TRBD2. Germline V gene sequence: CDR1 LGHDT, CDR2 YNNKEL (reference sequence). The CDR3 is 18 amino acids. This CDR3 is CACSQVGAGGSSYNEQFF. CDR3 DNA sequence: TGTGCCTGCAGCCAAGTAGGCGCGGGAGGGAGCTCCTACAATGAGCAGTTCTTC.

The chain uses TRBV7-3 and TRBJ2-1; 9 bases are shared with TRBD2. Germline CDR1 SGHTA, CDR2 FQGTGA. The CDR3 covers 14 residues. V lost 1 base and J lost 9; bases outside the gene matches: 4. The CDR3 loop reads CASSLSGRDGEQFF. The CDR3 region has the DNA TGTGCCAGCAGCTTAAGCGGGAGGGACGGTGAGCAGTTCTTC.

This clonotype occurred many times. The chain links TRBV25-1 to TRBJ1-1, with D perhaps matching TRBD1 (5 bases). V shed 2 bases and J shed 11 bases, with 21 bases lying between them. The germline gives CDR1 MGHDK, CDR2 SYGVNS. The CDR3 has 15 amino acids. CDR3 DNA: TGTGCCAGCAGTGAACCTCGAACAGGAGCCCTTAAGGCTTTCTTT. This encodes CASSEPRTGALKAFF. The whole variable domain, filled in from reference TRBV25-1 and TRBJ1-1, reads EADIYQTPRYLVIGTGKKITLECSQTMGHDKMYWYQQDPGMELHLIHYSYGVNSTEKGDLSSESTVSRIRTEHFPLTLESARPSHTSQYLCASSEPRTGALKAFFGQGTRLTVV.

Remarks on this clonotype: A read error may explain this, as a much larger clone is one base away. This CDR3 reads CASSLTTRDNEQSF. CDR3 nucleotides: TGTGCCAGCAGCTTGACCACCCGGGACAATGAGCAGTCCTTC. The genes are TRBV5-5 and TRBJ2-1, with D tentatively TRBD1 (6 bases). Germline V CDR1 and CDR2: SGHKS, YYEKEE (reference sequence). This CDR3 has 14 amino acids.

This clonotype has only a few counts. The rearrangement uses TRBV7-2 and TRBJ2-7; 8 bases are a match to TRBD1. The CDR3 consists of 15 residues. Germline V lookup: CDR1 SGHTA, CDR2 FQGNSA. Losses at the gene ends were 0 bases for V and 0 bases for J; bases not matched to a gene: 1. As DNA, the CDR3 is TGTGCCAGCAGCTTAGCGGACAGGGTCTCCTACGAGCAGTACTTC. As protein: CASSLADRVSYEQYF.

This clonotype was counted a few times. The CDR3 loop reads CASSNTTGNQPQHF. In DNA form, the CDR3 reads TGTGCCAGCAGCAACACGACGGGAAATCAGCCCCAGCATTTT. The rearrangement uses TRBV7-9 and TRBJ1-5, with D uncertain. Trimming took 5 bases from V and 4 from J, leaving 12 bases between them. This CDR3 spans 14 amino acids. Germline CDR1 SEHNR, CDR2 FQNEAQ (reference sequence). Combining the CDR3 with reference TRBV7-9 and TRBJ1-5 gives the whole variable domain DTGVSQNPRHKITKRGQNVTFRCDPISEHNRLYWYRQTLGQGPEFLTYFQNEAQLEKSRLLSDRFSAERPKGSFSTLEIQRTEQGDSAMYLCASSNTTGNQPQHFGDGTRLSIL.

The genes are TRBV28 and TRBJ2-1, with unresolved D. Germline-derived CDR1 and CDR2 are MDHEN and SYDVKM. The CDR3 runs 14 residues. Trimming shortened V by 1 base and J by 5 bases, and 9 bases separated the two germline ends. The CDR3 loop is CASSLSPRNNEQFF. The CDR3 DNA sequence: TGTGCCAGCAGTTTATCGCCTAGGAACAATGAGCAGTTCTTC.